This TCR beta chain was captured by sequencing in a study of blood T cell repertoires in COVID-19. Study-level background: COVID-19 samples collected from the United States, Italy and Spain covered acute and convalescent phases. PBMCs, B-cell-depleted T cells, or T cells provided the cDNA or gDNA that made up the material.

In the original analysis: How many nucleated cells were present was estimated from reference gene primer amplification. Sequencing was performed with immunoSEQ multiplex PCR; in TCRdb, only in-frame clones are kept and a portion is missing. The V and J calls and the clone size are those of that table, but D and trimming were determined from the DNA. The table lists 250,000 or so clones, approximately 88% of them singletons. CDR1 and CDR2 (germline): SGHVS, FQNEAQ. V gave up 4 bases and J gave up 9 bases; unmatched junction bases: 8. The CDR3 sequence is 16 residues long. In terms of age and location, participants ranged from roughly 18 to 95 years and lived in about two dozen US areas.

The material sequenced was PBMCs or T cells enriched from blood (not recorded which). This chain connects TRBV7-8 to TRBJ2-2; TRBD2 matches at 13 bases. The clonotype was recovered from a middle-aged woman who had been exposed to COVID-19. The CDR3 region is CASSSTTSGRARELFF. The CDR3 bases are TGTGCCAGCAGCTCGACCACTAGCGGGAGGGCCCGGGAGCTGTTTTTT.